Following are 11 T cell receptor beta chains from one sample sequenced in a study of T cell changes during pregnancy in multiple sclerosis. Libraries were prepared by immunoSEQ multiplex PCR; TCRdb keeps only in-frame clonotypes and omits some of them. Of over 40,000 clones in the sample, approximately 88% were seen once. The material sequenced was peripheral blood, taken in the first trimester of pregnancy. The source of these receptors is a female donor in good health, enrolled as a control in a pregnancy study.

This chain joins TRBV30 and TRBJ1-4; D uncertain. The CDR3 consists of 12 residues. The V and J ends lost 4 bases and 5 bases respectively, with 8 bases between them. CDR1 is GTSNPN, CDR2 SVGIG, per germline (reference sequence). The CDR3 DNA follows: TGTGCCTGGACAGGTGGGAATGAAAAACTGTTTTTT. Translation gives CAWTGGNEKLFF.

The chain uses TRBV12-5 and TRBJ1-2; D not resolved. The germline V gene encodes CDR1 LGHNT and CDR2 FRNRAP. The CDR3 sequence is 16 residues long. Trimming stripped 0 bases from V and 4 bases from J, with 15 bases between. The CDR3 DNA sequence: TGTGCTAGTGGTTTGGTAATCGCCCAGGAAGTCTATGGCTACACCTTC. Its translation: CASGLVIAQEVYGYTF.

The CDR3 is CSPRGATEAFF. The DNA of the CDR3 is TGCAGTCCTCGCGGGGCCACTGAAGCTTTCTTT. The chain uses TRBV20-1 and TRBJ1-1; weak D call: TRBD1 (5 bases). V gave up 8 bases and J gave up 4 bases, with 11 bases separating them. Per the germline V gene, CDR1 is DFQATT and CDR2 is SNEGSKA (reference sequence). The CDR3 covers 11 residues.

V is TRBV23-1 and J is TRBJ2-1; 10 nucleotides agree with TRBD1. TRBV23-1 qualifies as an ORF whose function is uncertain. V shed 4 bases and J 7 bases; nucleotides not matched to a gene: 10. CDR3 length: 16 residues. Here the CDR3 reads CASSPFDRGRKNEQFF. CDR3 DNA sequence: TGCGCCAGCAGTCCCTTTGACAGGGGGCGCAAAAATGAGCAGTTCTTC.

This chain joins TRBV5-1 and TRBJ2-1, with 13 bases matching TRBD2. The CDR3 is 15 amino acids. Germline assignment: CDR1 SGHRS and CDR2 YFSETQ. V trimming: 5 bases; J trimming: 9 bases; junction bases outside the gene matches: 8. The CDR3 bases are TGCGCCAGCAGTGCGGGACTAGCGGGAAGGGGTGAGCAGTTCTTC. Residues: CASSAGLAGRGEQFF.

The rearrangement joins TRBV28 to TRBJ2-7; tentative D call: TRBD1 (6 bases). The CDR3 is 16 amino acids. Looked up from germline, CDR1 is MDHEN and CDR2 is SYDVKM. Trimming took off 3 bases at V and 1 base at J, with 16 bases between the two ends. In DNA form, the CDR3 reads TGTGCCAGCAGTTTGAAGACCGGGACACCTTCCTACGAGCAGTACTTC. Encoded protein: CASSLKTGTPSYEQYF.

This chain joins TRBV29-1 and TRBJ2-2, with a tentative D call TRBD1 (6 bases). The CDR3 is 15 residues long. Between the trimmed V and J ends, which lost 4 bases and 2 bases, there was a span of 14 bases. CDR1 is SQVTM and CDR2 is ANQGSEA in the germline V gene. The CDR3 is CSVVQPRGNTGELFF. Written as DNA, the CDR3 is TGCAGCGTTGTTCAGCCCAGGGGAAACACCGGGGAGCTGTTTTTT.

V is TRBV25-1 and J is TRBJ1-1; 8 bases agree with TRBD1. The J segment lost 6 bases and the V segment lost 6 bases, leaving 3 bases of the junction unmatched. This CDR3 is 12 amino acids long. Germline-derived CDR1 and CDR2 are MGHDK and SYGVNS. CDR3 region: CASSLQGAEAFF. Written as DNA, the CDR3 is TGTGCCAGCAGCCTACAGGGGGCTGAAGCTTTCTTT.

V usage is TRBV5-6 and J usage is TRBJ2-7, with D maybe TRBD1 (6 bases). Germline values: CDR1 SGHDT, CDR2 YYEEEE. CDR3 length equals 14 residues. Deletions cut 0 bases from V and 3 bases from J, with 10 bases between. The CDR3 protein is CASSLGRGLYEQYF. CDR3 in DNA: TGTGCCAGCAGCTTGGGCAGGGGCCTCTACGAGCAGTACTTC.

The chain uses TRBV7-3 and TRBJ2-3; 14 bases agree with TRBD2. The CDR3 length is 14 residues. Trimming cost V 4 bases and J 8 bases; bases outside gene matches: 2. Germline lookup yields CDR1 SGHTA and CDR2 FQGTGA. The CDR3 sequence is CASSSGLAGGTQYF. In nucleotides, the CDR3 is TGTGCCAGCAGCTCTGGACTAGCGGGGGGTACGCAGTATTTT.

V usage is TRBV19 and J usage is TRBJ2-7; D gene uncertain. Germline V gene data show CDR1 as LNHDA and CDR2 as SQIVND (reference sequence). Trimming took off 4 bases at V and 0 bases at J, with 10 bases between the two ends. This CDR3 is 14 amino acids long. The CDR3, as DNA: TGTGCCAGTAGTAGGGCTGACGTCTCCTACGAGCAGTACTTC. Translated, it gives CASSRADVSYEQYF. The whole variable domain, filled in from reference TRBV19 and TRBJ2-7, reads DGGITQSPKYLFRKEGQNVTLSCEQNLNHDAMYWYRQDPGQGLRLIYYSQIVNDFQKGDIAEGYSVSREKKESFPLTVTSAQKNPTAFYLCASSRADVSYEQYFGPGTRLTVT.